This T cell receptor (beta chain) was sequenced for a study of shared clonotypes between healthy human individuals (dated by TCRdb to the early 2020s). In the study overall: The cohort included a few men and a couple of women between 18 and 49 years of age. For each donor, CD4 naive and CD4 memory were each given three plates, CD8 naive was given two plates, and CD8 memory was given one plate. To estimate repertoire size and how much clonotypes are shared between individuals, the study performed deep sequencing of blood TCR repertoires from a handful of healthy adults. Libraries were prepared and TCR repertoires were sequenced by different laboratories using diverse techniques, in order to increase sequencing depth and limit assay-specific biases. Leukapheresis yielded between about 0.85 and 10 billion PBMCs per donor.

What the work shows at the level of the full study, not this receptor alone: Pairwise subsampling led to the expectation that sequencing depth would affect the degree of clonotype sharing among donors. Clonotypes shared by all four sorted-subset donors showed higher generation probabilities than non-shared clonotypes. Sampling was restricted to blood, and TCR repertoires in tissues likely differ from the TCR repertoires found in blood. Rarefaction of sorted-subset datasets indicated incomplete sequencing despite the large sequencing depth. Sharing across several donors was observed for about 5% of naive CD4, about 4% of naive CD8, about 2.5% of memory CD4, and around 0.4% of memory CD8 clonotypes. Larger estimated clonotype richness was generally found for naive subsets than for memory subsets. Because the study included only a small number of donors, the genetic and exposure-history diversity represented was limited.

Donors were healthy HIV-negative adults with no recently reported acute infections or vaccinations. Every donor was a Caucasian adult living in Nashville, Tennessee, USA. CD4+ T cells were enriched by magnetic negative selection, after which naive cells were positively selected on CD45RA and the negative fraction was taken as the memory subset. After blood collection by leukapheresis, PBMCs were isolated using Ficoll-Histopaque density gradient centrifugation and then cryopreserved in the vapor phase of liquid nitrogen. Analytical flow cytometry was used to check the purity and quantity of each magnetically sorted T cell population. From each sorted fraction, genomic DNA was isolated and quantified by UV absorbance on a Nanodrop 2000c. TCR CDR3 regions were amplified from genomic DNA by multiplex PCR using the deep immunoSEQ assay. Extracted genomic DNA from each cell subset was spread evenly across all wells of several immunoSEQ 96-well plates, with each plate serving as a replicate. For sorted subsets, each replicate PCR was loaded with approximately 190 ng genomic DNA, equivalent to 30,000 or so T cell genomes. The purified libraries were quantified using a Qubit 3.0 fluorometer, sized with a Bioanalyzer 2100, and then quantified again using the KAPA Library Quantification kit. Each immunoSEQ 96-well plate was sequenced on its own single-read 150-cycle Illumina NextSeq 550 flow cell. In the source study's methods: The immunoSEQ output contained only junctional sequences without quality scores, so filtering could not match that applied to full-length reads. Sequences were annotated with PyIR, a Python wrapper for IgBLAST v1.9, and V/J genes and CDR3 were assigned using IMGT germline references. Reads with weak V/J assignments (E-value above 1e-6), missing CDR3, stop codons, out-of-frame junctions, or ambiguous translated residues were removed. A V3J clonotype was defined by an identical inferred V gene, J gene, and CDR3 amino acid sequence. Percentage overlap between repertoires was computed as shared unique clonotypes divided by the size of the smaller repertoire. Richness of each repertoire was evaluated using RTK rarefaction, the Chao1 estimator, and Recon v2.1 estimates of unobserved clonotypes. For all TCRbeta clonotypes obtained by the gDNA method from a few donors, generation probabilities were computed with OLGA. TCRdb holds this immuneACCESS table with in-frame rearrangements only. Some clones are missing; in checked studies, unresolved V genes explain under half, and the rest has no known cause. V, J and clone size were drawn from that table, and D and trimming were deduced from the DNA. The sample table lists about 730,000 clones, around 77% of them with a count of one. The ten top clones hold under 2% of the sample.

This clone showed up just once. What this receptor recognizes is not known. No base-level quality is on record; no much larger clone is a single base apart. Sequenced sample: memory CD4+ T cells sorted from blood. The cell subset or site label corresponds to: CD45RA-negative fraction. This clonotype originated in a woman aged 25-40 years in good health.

In nucleotides, the sequence is TGCGCCAGCAGTCCCAGCGGGAGTACCCACGAGCAGTACTTC. This translates into CASSPSGSTHEQYF. The V and J genes are TRBV10-1 and TRBJ2-7, with TRBD2 identical over 8 junction bases. Taken from cysteine to phenylalanine, the CDR3 has 14 residues. The only DNA kept is the CDR3, 42 bases in frame from the first base. CDR1 and CDR2 are read off the germline V gene (reference sequence) as WNHNN and SYGVQD. V and J are trimmed by 5 bases and 5 bases, and the gene matches miss 8 bases of the junction.